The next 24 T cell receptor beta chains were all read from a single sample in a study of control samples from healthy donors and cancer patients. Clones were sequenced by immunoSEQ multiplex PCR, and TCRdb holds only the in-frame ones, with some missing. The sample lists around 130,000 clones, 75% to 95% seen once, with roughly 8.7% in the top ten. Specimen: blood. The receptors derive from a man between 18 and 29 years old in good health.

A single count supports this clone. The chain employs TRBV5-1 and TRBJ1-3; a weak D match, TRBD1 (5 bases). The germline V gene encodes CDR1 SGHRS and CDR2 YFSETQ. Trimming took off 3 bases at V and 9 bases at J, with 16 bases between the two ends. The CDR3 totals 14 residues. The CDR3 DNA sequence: TGCGCCAGCAGCTCGGGCGGGGCTGGAGGCACCATATATTTT. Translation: CASSSGGAGGTIYF.

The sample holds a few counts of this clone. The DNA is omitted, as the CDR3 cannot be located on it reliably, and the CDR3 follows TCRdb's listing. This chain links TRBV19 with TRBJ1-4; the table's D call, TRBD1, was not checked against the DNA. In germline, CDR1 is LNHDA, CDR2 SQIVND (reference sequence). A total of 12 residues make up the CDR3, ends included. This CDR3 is CASFGQGEKLFF.

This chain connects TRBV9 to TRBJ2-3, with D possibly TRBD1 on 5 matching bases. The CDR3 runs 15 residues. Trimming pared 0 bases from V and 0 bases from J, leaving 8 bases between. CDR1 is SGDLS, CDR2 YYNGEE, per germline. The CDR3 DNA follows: TGTGCCAGCAGCGTAGATCAGGGTAGCACAGATACGCAGTATTTT. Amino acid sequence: CASSVDQGSTDTQYF.

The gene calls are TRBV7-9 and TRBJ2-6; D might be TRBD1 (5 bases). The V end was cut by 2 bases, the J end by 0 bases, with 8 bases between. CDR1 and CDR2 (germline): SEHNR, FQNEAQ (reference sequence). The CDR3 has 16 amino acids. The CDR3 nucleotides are TGTGCCAGCAGCTTATACGGACACTCTGGGGCCAACGTCCTGACTTTC. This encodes CASSLYGHSGANVLTF.

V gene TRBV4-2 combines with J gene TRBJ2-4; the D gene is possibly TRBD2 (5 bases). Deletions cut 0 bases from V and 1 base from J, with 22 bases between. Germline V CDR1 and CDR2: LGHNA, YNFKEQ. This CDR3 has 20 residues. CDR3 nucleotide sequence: TGTGCCAGCAGCCAAGACCCCCAGGCGACCCGGAGAGGGGCCAAAAACATTCAGTACTTC. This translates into CASSQDPQATRRGAKNIQYF.

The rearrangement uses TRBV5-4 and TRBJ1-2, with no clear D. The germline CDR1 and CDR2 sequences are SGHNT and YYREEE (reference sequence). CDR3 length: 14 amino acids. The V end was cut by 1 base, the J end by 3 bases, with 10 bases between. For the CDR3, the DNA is TGTGCCAGCAGCTTGTTAGGGCAGGACTATGGCTACACCTTC. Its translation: CASSLLGQDYGYTF.

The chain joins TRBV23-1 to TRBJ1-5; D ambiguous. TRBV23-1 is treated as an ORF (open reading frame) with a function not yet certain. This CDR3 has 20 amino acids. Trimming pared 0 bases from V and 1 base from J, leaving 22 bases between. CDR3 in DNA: TGCGCCAGCAGTCAATCGAAGCAGTTCCAGAAGCGAGACAGCAATCAGCCCCAGCATTTT. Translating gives CASSQSKQFQKRDSNQPQHF.

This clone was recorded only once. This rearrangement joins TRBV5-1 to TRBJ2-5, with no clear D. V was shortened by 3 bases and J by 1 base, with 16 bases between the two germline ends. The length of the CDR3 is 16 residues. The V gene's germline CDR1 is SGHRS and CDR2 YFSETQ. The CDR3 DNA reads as TGCGCCAGCAGCTCAACGGTCGCAGGCTCCCAAGAGACCCAGTACTTC. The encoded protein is CASSSTVAGSQETQYF.

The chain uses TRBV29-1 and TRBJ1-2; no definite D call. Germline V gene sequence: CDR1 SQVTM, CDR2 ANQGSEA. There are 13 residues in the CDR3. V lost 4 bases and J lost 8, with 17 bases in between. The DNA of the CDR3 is TGCAGCGTTGGGGGAGGAAACACCGTCGGCTACACCTTC. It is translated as CSVGGGNTVGYTF.

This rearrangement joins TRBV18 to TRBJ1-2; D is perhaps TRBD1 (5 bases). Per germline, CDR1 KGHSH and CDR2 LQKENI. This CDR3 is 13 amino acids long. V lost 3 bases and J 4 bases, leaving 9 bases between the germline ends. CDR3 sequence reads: CASSPAGTYGYTF. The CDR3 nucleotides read TGTGCCAGCTCACCGGCAGGGACCTATGGCTACACCTTC.

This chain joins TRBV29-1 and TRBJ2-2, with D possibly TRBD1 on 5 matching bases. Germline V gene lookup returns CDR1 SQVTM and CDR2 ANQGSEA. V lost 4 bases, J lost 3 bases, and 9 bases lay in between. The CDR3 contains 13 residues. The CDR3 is CSVARVHTGELFF. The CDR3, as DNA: TGCAGCGTTGCCAGGGTACACACCGGGGAGCTGTTTTTT.

The CDR3 spells CASSPKGQNTEAFF. CDR3 in DNA: TGTGCCAGCAGTCCGAAGGGACAGAACACTGAAGCTTTCTTT. This sequence joins TRBV27 and TRBJ1-1; a possible D gene is TRBD1 (6 bases). Germline V gives CDR1 MNHEY, CDR2 SMNVEV (reference sequence). Between the trimmed V and J ends, which lost 5 bases and 1 base, there was a span of 11 bases. The CDR3 totals 14 residues.

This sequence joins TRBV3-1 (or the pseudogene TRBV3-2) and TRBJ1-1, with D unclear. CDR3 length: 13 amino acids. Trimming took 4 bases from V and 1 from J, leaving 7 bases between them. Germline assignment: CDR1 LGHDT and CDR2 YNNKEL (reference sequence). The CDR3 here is CASSLQENTEAFF. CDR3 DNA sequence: TGTGCCAGCAGCCTCCAGGAGAACACTGAAGCTTTCTTT.

CDR3 coding DNA: TGCGCCAGCAGCTTCCAGGACTACGAATCCTCGAGCTCCTACGAGCAGTACTTC. This encodes CASSFQDYESSSSYEQYF. The chain combines TRBV5-1 with TRBJ2-7, with a possible D match to TRBD2 (6 bases). CDR1 and CDR2 from the germline V gene are SGHRS and YFSETQ. The CDR3 sequence is 18 residues long. Trimming stripped 2 bases from V and 0 bases from J, with 21 bases between.

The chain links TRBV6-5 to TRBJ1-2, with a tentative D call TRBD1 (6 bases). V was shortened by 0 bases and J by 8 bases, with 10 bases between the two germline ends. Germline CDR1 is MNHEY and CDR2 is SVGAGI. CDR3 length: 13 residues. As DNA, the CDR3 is TGTGCCAGCAGTTACTCTGGGACATTCGGCTACACCTTC. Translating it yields CASSYSGTFGYTF.

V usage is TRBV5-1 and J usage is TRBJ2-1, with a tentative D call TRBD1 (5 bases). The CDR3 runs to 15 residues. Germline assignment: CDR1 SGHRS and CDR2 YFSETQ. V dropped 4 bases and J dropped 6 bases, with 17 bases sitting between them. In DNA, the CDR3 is TGCGCCAGCAGCCCGTCAGGGTTAAAGTTCAATGAGCAGTTCTTC. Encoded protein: CASSPSGLKFNEQFF.

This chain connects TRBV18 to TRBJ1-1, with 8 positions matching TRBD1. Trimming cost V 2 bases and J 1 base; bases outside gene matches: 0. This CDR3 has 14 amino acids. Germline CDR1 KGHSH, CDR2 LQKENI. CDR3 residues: CASSPGTGNTEAFF. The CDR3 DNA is TGTGCCAGCTCACCAGGGACAGGGAACACTGAAGCTTTCTTT. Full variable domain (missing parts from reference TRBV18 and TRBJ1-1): NAGVMQNPRHLVRRRGQEARLRCSPMKGHSHVYWYRQLPEEGLKFMVYLQKENIIDESGMPKERFSAEFPKEGPSILRIQQVVRGDSAAYFCASSPGTGNTEAFFGQGTRLTVV.

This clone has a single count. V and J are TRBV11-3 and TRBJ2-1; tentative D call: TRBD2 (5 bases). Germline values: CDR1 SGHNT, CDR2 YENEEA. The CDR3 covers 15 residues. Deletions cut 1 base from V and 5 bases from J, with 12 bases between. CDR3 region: CASSLGGIGNNEQFF. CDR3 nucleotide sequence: TGTGCCAGCAGCTTAGGAGGAATCGGGAACAATGAGCAGTTCTTC.

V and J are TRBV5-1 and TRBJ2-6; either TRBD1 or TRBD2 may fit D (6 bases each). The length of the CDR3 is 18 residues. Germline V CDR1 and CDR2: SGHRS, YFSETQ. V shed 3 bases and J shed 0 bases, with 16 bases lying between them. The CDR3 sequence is CASSYAGDSISGANVLTF. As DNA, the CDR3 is TGCGCCAGCAGCTACGCAGGGGACTCAATCTCTGGGGCCAACGTCCTGACTTTC.

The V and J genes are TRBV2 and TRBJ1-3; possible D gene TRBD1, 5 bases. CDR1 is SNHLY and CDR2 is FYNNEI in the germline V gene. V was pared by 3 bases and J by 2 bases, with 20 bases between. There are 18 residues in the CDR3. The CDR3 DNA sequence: TGTGCCAGCAGTGATTCAAGGGATAAAGGGGAACCTGGAAACACCATATATTTT. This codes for CASSDSRDKGEPGNTIYF.

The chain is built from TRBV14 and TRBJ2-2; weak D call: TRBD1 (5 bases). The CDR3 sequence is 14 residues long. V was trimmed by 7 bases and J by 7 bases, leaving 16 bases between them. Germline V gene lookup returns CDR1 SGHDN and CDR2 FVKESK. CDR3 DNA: TGTGCCAGCACCAAAGGGGCTGGTGGCGGGGAGCTGTTTTTT. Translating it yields CASTKGAGGGELFF. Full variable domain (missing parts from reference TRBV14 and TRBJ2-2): EAGVTQFPSHSVIEKGQTVTLRCDPISGHDNLYWYRRVMGKEIKFLLHFVKESKQDESGMPNNRFLAERTGGTYSTLKVQPAELEDSGVYFCASTKGAGGGELFFGEGSRLTVL.

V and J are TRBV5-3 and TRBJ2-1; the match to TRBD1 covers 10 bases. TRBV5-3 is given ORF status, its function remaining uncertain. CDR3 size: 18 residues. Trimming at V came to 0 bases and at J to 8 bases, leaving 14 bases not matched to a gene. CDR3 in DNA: TGTGCCAGAAGCTTGGCCCACCACCGGGACAGGGGTATCGATGAGCAGTTCTTC. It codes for CARSLAHHRDRGIDEQFF.

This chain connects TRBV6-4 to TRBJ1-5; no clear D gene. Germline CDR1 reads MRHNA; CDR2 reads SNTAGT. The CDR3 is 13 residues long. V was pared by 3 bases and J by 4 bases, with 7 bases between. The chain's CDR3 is CASSENGNQPQHF. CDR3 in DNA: TGTGCCAGCAGTGAAAATGGAAATCAGCCCCAGCATTTT.

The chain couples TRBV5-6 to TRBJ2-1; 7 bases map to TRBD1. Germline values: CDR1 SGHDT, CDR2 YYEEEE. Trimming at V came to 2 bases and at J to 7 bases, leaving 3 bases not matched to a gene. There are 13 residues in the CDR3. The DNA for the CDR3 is TGTGCCAGCAGCTTCGGGACAGAAAATGAGCAGTTCTTC. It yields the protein CASSFGTENEQFF.